Included here is one TCR beta chain sequence, with context. The sample belongs to a study of human T cells and chemical hapten exposure. Documented time point: pre-sensitization, week 0. Treatment specified: therapeutic diphenylcyclopropenone sensitization with weekly scalp DPC. TCRdb ran MiXCR on the RACE reads and lists one entry per CDR3 protein. The table has 85,000 to 120,000 distinct CDR3 sequences, approximately 12% seen once. The ends were cut back, 4 bases at V and 4 bases at J, with 17 bases in the middle. The V gene's germline CDR1 is SQVTM and CDR2 ANQGSEA. The CDR3 is 14 amino acids. Sequences were derived from whole blood, sampled in connection with sensitization to the hapten diphenylcyclopropenone (DPC). The clonotype comes from a woman between 45 and 65 years old with alopecia areata. Some clones in this sample may be carry-over from other donors' samples. This chain uses TRBV29-1 with TRBJ2-7; no reliable D call. The CDR3 loop is CSVGPRQSAYEQYF. For the CDR3, the DNA is TGCAGCGTTGGCCCGCGGCAATCTGCGTACGAGCAGTACTTC.